This T cell receptor (beta chain) stems from a study of human T cells and chemical hapten exposure. Study in general: The study traced per-sample TCR yield variation mainly to small differences in pooled library volumes.

TCRdb re-called the RACE reads through MiXCR, storing one row per CDR3 protein. This table has 79,000 or so distinct CDR3 sequences, around 10% appearing once. This CDR3 comprises 13 residues. V shed 5 bases, J shed 7 bases, and the junction held 8 bases outside the gene matches. CDR1 DFQATT and CDR2 SNEGSKA come from the germline V gene (reference sequence). This sample's time point: patch test 1, 2 weeks after DPC sensitization. Treatment: therapeutic diphenylcyclopropenone sensitization with weekly scalp DPC. This TCR derives from a woman between 50 and 59 years old with alopecia areata. Some clones in this sample may be carry-over from other donors' samples. This chain joins TRBV20-1 and TRBJ2-1; 7 bases match TRBD2. The sequenced sample was whole blood, obtained in connection with sensitization to the hapten diphenylcyclopropenone (DPC). CDR3 DNA: TGCAGTGCTGGCGGGAGTTCGGTGAATGAGCAGTTCTTC. Translation gives CSAGGSSVNEQFF.